This T cell receptor (beta chain) derives from a study of CD8 T cells in ankylosing spondylitis. The CDR3 spans 12 residues. V shed 6 bases and J 8 bases; nucleotides not matched to a gene: 9. In germline, CDR1 is DFQATT, CDR2 SNEGSKA (reference sequence). TCRdb re-analysed the 5' RACE reads in MiXCR, keeping a single row per CDR3 protein. The sample consists of a few hundred thousand distinct CDR3 sequences, around 10% of them appearing once. Study results and caveats: Ankylosing spondylitis blood seemed to carry a telltale TCR beta motif made of roughly eight highly homologous variants. Some of the motif variants had earlier been found in reactive arthritis patients' fluid and blood.

This clonotype was counted many times. The antigen is undetermined. Source material: blood, either unsorted or a sorted T cell fraction (not recorded which). The receptor's source is a female donor with ankylosing spondylitis or in good health (not recorded which). The rearrangement links TRBV20-1 to TRBJ1-1; 7 bases are shared with TRBD1. CDR3 amino acids: CSATPTGSEAFF. The CDR3 coding sequence is TGCAGTGCAACCCCGACAGGGTCCGAAGCTTTCTTT.